The 26 T cell receptor beta chains listed next were all sequenced from one sample in a study of response to subunit inactivated influenza vaccine. TCRdb fed the RT-PCR reads into MiXCR, producing one record per CDR3 protein. This sample yields hundreds of thousands of distinct CDR3 sequences, of which about 25% are seen a single time; less than 2.5% belongs to the top ten. The sequencing here drew on CD4+ T cells sorted from PBMCs, taken 4 to 6 days after vaccination. Every receptor here comes from a man in his forties or fifties who received an inactivated influenza vaccine.

This clonotype was recorded a few times. The J gene is TRBJ2-3, the V gene TRBV14; D not certain. CDR1 is SGHDN, CDR2 FVKESK, per germline. The CDR3 consists of 11 residues. Trimming cost V 3 bases and J 9 bases, with 7 bases left between them. CDR3 sequence: CASSHQYTQYF. Here the CDR3 DNA reads TGTGCCAGCAGCCACCAATACACGCAGTATTTT.

The table lists this clonotype with a few counts. The V gene is TRBV19, the J gene TRBJ1-1; D may be TRBD1 (6 bases). Trimming took 6 bases from V and 2 from J, leaving 13 bases between them. The CDR3 runs to 14 residues. The V gene's germline CDR1 is LNHDA and CDR2 SQIVND (reference sequence). The CDR3 nucleotides read TGTGCCAGTAGCCGGACAGAACGTAACACTGAAGCTTTCTTT. Its protein product is CASSRTERNTEAFF.

This clonotype was observed a few times. V is TRBV3-1 and J is TRBJ1-2; D gene uncertain. Germline CDR1 is LGHDT and CDR2 is YNNKEL (reference sequence). V gave up 1 base and J gave up 7 bases, with 10 bases separating them. The CDR3 is 13 amino acids. CDR3 nucleotide sequence: TGTGCCAGCAGCCAAGGCTCGAGGAGTGGCTACACCTTC. This gives the protein CASSQGSRSGYTF.

V gene TRBV24-1 combines with J gene TRBJ2-1, with D unresolved. The germline gives CDR1 KGHDR, CDR2 SFDVKD. This CDR3 contains 13 residues. Trimming removed 9 bases at V and 3 bases at J, with 11 bases between. CDR3 in amino acids: CATGYADYNEQFF. DNA for the CDR3: TGTGCCACCGGGTACGCGGACTACAATGAGCAGTTCTTC.

In its sample, this clonotype was seen a few times. The genes are TRBV7-8 and TRBJ2-7, with TRBD2 identical over 9 bases. V trimming: 4 bases; J trimming: 0 bases; junction bases outside the gene matches: 10. Germline CDR1 and CDR2: SGHVS and FQNEAQ. This CDR3 spans 17 amino acids. The CDR3 here is CASSSRLAAVSSYEQYF. The CDR3 DNA reads TGTGCCAGCAGCTCACGACTAGCGGCAGTTAGCTCCTACGAGCAGTACTTC.

This sequence joins TRBV4-1 and TRBJ2-1; 9 nucleotides match TRBD2. V gave up 4 bases and J gave up 5 bases; unmatched junction bases: 9. This CDR3 comprises 16 residues. Germline V gene sequence: CDR1 MGHRA, CDR2 YSYEKL. CDR3: CASSLRGASGDNEQFF. The CDR3 nucleotides are TGCGCCAGCAGCCTCAGGGGGGCTAGCGGGGACAATGAGCAGTTCTTC.

This clonotype has a handful of counts. This chain connects TRBV12-3 or TRBV12-4 to TRBJ2-1; 10 bases fit TRBD2. The CDR3 runs 15 residues. J was trimmed by 3 bases and V by 6 bases; bases with no gene match: 5. The CDR3 DNA sequence: TGTGCCAGCAGATCAAAGCGGGGGGGCTACAATGAGCAGTTCTTC. This sequence encodes CASRSKRGGYNEQFF.

This clonotype was detected only a few times. The chain employs TRBV29-1 and TRBJ2-1, with TRBD1 matching over 8 bases. Germline values: CDR1 SQVTM, CDR2 ANQGSEA. CDR3 length: 14 residues. The V gene end was trimmed by 5 bases and the J gene end by 6 bases; junction bases not matched to a gene: 9. The CDR3 reads CSVQHGTGGNEQFF. CDR3 DNA: TGCAGCGTTCAGCACGGGACAGGAGGCAATGAGCAGTTCTTC.

This clonotype was counted only a few times. This sequence joins TRBV12-3 or TRBV12-4 and TRBJ1-2; 8 positions agree with TRBD1. CDR3 length: 15 amino acids. Unmatched junction bases numbered 7, after V lost 5 bases and J lost 2 bases. CDR3 sequence: CASSPSGTGNYGYTF. CDR3 in DNA: TGTGCCAGCAGTCCCAGCGGGACAGGAAACTATGGCTACACCTTC.

This rearrangement joins TRBV9 to TRBJ2-1, with 10 bases fitting TRBD2. The CDR3 is 17 residues long. CDR1 is SGDLS, CDR2 YYNGEE, per germline. After removal of 2 bases from V and 6 bases from J, the junction contained 11 bases not matched to a gene. The CDR3 region has the DNA TGTGCCAGCAGCGTCTCCCTCCTAAGCGGGAGGGCCAATGAGCAGTTCTTC. This encodes CASSVSLLSGRANEQFF.

The chain is built from TRBV11-2 and TRBJ2-2; the D is unclear. Trimming took 5 bases from V and 0 from J, leaving 19 bases between them. CDR1 and CDR2 from the germline V gene are SGHAT and FQNNGV. There are 18 residues in the CDR3. CDR3 sequence: CASSPGLSGPSNTGELFF. In nucleotides, the CDR3 is TGTGCCAGCAGCCCGGGCTTGTCAGGTCCTTCGAACACCGGGGAGCTGTTTTTT.

About this clonotype: One base away lies a much larger clone, so this may be a sequencing read error. This chain links TRBV25-1 with TRBJ2-7; 7 nucleotides line up with TRBD1. The germline CDR1 and CDR2 sequences are MGHDK and SYGVNS. V lost 4 bases to trimming and J lost 4 bases; unmatched junction nucleotides: 4. The CDR3 spans 13 residues. DNA for the CDR3: TGTGCCAGCAGTGTTCCAGGGGGATACGAGCAGTACTTC. Translated: CASSVPGGYEQYF.

The J gene is TRBJ2-3, the V gene TRBV20-1; the match to TRBD2 covers 8 bases. The trim removed 2 bases at V and 2 bases at J, leaving 3 bases unmatched. The CDR3 covers 14 residues. Germline V CDR1 and CDR2: DFQATT, SNEGSKA (reference sequence). DNA of the CDR3: TGCAGTGCTAGACGGCGGGGGGACACAGATACGCAGTATTTT. Translated, it gives CSARRRGDTDTQYF.

This sequence joins TRBV29-1 and TRBJ1-2; D might be TRBD1 (6 bases). Deletions cut 6 bases from V and 5 bases from J, with 16 bases between. This CDR3 contains 13 residues. In germline, CDR1 is SQVTM, CDR2 ANQGSEA. The DNA of the CDR3 is TGCAGCGTGGGAACACAGGGTACTTATGGCTACACCTTC. Amino acids: CSVGTQGTYGYTF.

The chain recombines TRBV3-1 with TRBJ2-2; D unclear. The CDR3 loop spans 12 amino acids. The ends were cut back, 4 bases at V and 9 bases at J, with 9 bases in the middle. Germline V gene lookup returns CDR1 LGHDT and CDR2 YNNKEL (reference sequence). The CDR3 nucleotides are TGTGCCAGCAGCCGACCGGGCAGGGAGCTGTTTTTT. This translates into CASSRPGRELFF.

This clonotype has just a few counts. CDR3 DNA sequence: TGTGCCAGCTCACCCCAGCTTCGGCGGACATACTACGAGCAGTACTTC. Protein: CASSPQLRRTYYEQYF. The chain combines TRBV18 with TRBJ2-7; maybe TRBD1 (5 bases). Germline lookup yields CDR1 KGHSH and CDR2 LQKENI. Trimming took off 3 bases at V and 3 bases at J, with 18 bases between the two ends. The CDR3 has 16 residues.

The chain employs TRBV3-1 and TRBJ2-3; TRBD2 is a possible D gene (6 bases). Germline V gives CDR1 LGHDT, CDR2 YNNKEL (reference sequence). The CDR3 sequence is 15 residues long. V lost 0 bases and J lost 4, with 11 bases in between. The CDR3 sequence is CASSQDRLASDTQYF. The CDR3 DNA reads as TGTGCCAGCAGCCAAGATCGGCTAGCGTCAGATACGCAGTATTTT.

The rearrangement joins TRBV6-5 to TRBJ1-1; D is undetermined. This CDR3 comprises 16 residues. CDR1 is MNHEY and CDR2 is SVGAGI in the germline V gene. V was cut by 3 bases and J by 0 bases, with 14 bases left in between. This chain's CDR3 is CASSYYGPRMNTEAFF. Here the CDR3 DNA reads TGTGCCAGCAGTTATTACGGACCGCGCATGAACACTGAAGCTTTCTTT.

In this sample, this clonotype turned up many times. The chain recombines TRBV5-1 with TRBJ1-1; TRBD1 aligns across 7 bases. The CDR3 runs to 14 residues. The V segment lost 3 bases and the J segment 0 bases; nucleotides outside the gene matches: 2. Per the germline V gene, CDR1 is SGHRS and CDR2 is YFSETQ. CDR3: CASSWGQLNTEAFF. CDR3 coding DNA: TGCGCCAGCAGCTGGGGACAGCTGAACACTGAAGCTTTCTTT.

There are many counts of this clonotype. The V gene is TRBV20-1, the J gene TRBJ2-7; maybe TRBD1 (5 bases). Per germline, CDR1 DFQATT and CDR2 SNEGSKA (reference sequence). CDR3 length equals 12 residues. Trimming stripped 3 bases from V and 0 bases from J, with 6 bases between. CDR3 residues: CSARDTSYEQYF. Written as DNA, the CDR3 is TGCAGTGCTAGGGACACCTCCTACGAGCAGTACTTC.

This chain uses TRBV5-1 with TRBJ2-7, with TRBD2 identical over 10 bases. Germline assignment: CDR1 SGHRS and CDR2 YFSETQ. The CDR3 extends over 16 amino acids. V dropped 0 bases and J dropped 3; count of bases not matched to a gene: 6. This CDR3 reads CASSLAPSGSFYEQYF. The CDR3 DNA sequence: TGCGCCAGCAGCTTGGCGCCTAGCGGGAGTTTCTACGAGCAGTACTTC. Full variable domain (remainder filled in from reference TRBV5-1 and TRBJ2-7): KAGVTQTPRYLIKTRGQQVTLSCSPISGHRSVSWYQQTPGQGLQFLFEYFSETQRNKGNFPGRFSGRQFSNSRSEMNVSTLELGDSALYLCASSLAPSGSFYEQYFGPGTRLTVT.

The gene calls are TRBV7-9 and TRBJ2-3, with D tentatively TRBD2 (5 bases). The CDR3 length is 15 residues. Germline CDR1 SEHNR, CDR2 FQNEAQ (reference sequence). The germline V and J ends were trimmed by 5 bases and 4 bases, with 16 bases remaining between them. As DNA, the CDR3 is TGTGCCAGCAGCCCACGGAGGATTGGCGCAGATACGCAGTATTTT. Encoded protein: CASSPRRIGADTQYF. The full variable domain, completed using reference TRBV7-9 and TRBJ2-3, is DTGVSQNPRHKITKRGQNVTFRCDPISEHNRLYWYRQTLGQGPEFLTYFQNEAQLEKSRLLSDRFSAERPKGSFSTLEIQRTEQGDSAMYLCASSPRRIGADTQYFGPGTRLTVL.

This chain links TRBV5-1 with TRBJ2-7, with 10 bases that match TRBD1. CDR1 and CDR2 from the germline V gene are SGHRS and YFSETQ. J was trimmed by 4 bases and V by 3 bases; bases with no gene match: 10. The CDR3 spans 16 residues. CDR3 sequence: CASSYHRDRGSYEQYF. CDR3 DNA sequence: TGCGCCAGCAGCTATCACCGGGACAGGGGTTCTTACGAGCAGTACTTC.

This clonotype was observed a handful of times. V is TRBV11-3 and J is TRBJ2-3; D is perhaps TRBD2 (7 bases). From germline, CDR1 is SGHNT and CDR2 YENEEA. V gave up 5 bases and J gave up 5 bases, with 11 bases separating them. The CDR3 totals 13 residues. CDR3 in amino acids: CASSLRGGDTQYF. DNA of the CDR3: TGTGCCAGCAGCCTAAGGGGGGGAGATACGCAGTATTTT.

This chain joins TRBV29-1 and TRBJ2-3; 7 bases align to TRBD1. With V trimmed by 7 bases and J by 4 bases, 8 bases remained unmatched. CDR1 is SQVTM and CDR2 is ANQGSEA in the germline V gene. CDR3 length: 13 amino acids. CDR3 protein: CSARRGTADTQYF. The CDR3 nucleotides read TGCAGCGCCCGACGAGGGACAGCAGATACGCAGTATTTT.

This clonotype was seen a few times. The chain has TRBV29-1 and TRBJ2-7, with 7 nucleotides matching TRBD1. The CDR3 runs 13 residues. In germline, CDR1 is SQVTM, CDR2 ANQGSEA. The V gene end was trimmed by 8 bases and the J gene end by 3 bases; junction bases not matched to a gene: 10. This CDR3 reads CSPRDRTIYEQYF. The CDR3 DNA reads TGCAGCCCTAGGGACAGAACTATCTACGAGCAGTACTTC.